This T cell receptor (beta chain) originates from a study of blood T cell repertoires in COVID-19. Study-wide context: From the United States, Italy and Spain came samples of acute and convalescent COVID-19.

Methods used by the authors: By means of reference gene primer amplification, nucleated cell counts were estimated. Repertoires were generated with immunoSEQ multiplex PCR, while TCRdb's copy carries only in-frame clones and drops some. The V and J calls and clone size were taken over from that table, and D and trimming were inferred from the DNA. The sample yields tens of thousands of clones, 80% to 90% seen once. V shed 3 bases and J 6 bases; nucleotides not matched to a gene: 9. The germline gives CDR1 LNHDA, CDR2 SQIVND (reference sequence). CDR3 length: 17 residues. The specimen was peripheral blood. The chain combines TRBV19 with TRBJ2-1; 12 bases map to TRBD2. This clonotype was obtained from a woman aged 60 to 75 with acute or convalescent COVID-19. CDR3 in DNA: TGTGCCAGTAGTATGGGACTAGCGGGCTCCGCGGGCAATGAGCAGTTCTTC. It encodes CASSMGLAGSAGNEQFF.